The clone carrying this T cell receptor (beta chain) came up a few times. What it binds is unknown. Germline V gene data show CDR1 as MGHDK and CDR2 as SYGVNS. CDR3 size: 18 residues. Trimming took 1 base from V and 1 from J; bases not matched to a gene: 4. This sample is part of a study of CD8+ T cells in alopecia areata. Notes on the study in general: TCRs were shared less clearly across patients than in mice, possibly for HLA-related reasons. Scalp samples also yield sequences of resident alphabeta T cells from normal skin.

Following extraction, RNA underwent reverse transcription to cDNA, which served as the sequencing template. TCRdb keeps only in-frame clones here, not all; method: immunoSEQ multiplex PCR. The data show 200,000 or so clones, around two fifths seen once. The treatment here: oral pan-JAK inhibitor, 5-10 mg twice daily. This material consisted of CD4+ T cells sorted from blood, taken between weeks 30 and 35, from a patient treated with tofacitinib. The sequence was collected from a human donor with alopecia areata. The chain couples TRBV25-1 to TRBJ2-6; 10 bases are a match to TRBD1. This CDR3 is CASSESTGGRSGANVLTF. CDR3 bases: TGTGCCAGCAGTGAATCGACAGGGGGCAGGTCTGGGGCCAACGTCCTGACTTTC.